This T cell receptor beta chain was identified in a study of shared clonotypes between healthy human individuals (dated by TCRdb to about 2020). With regard to the full study: The cohort comprised a couple of women and a few men aged 18 to 49 years. Per donor, leukapheresis produced somewhere between about 0.9 and 9.5 billion PBMCs. To increase sequencing depth and limit assay-specific biases, different laboratories used diverse techniques to prepare libraries and sequence TCR repertoires. Blood TCR repertoires of five healthy adults were deeply sequenced to estimate repertoire size and the extent of clonotype sharing between individuals.

V loses 1 base at its end and J loses 5 bases; junction bases beyond the gene matches: 10. Looking up the germline V gene yields CDR1 SGDLS and CDR2 YYNGEE. Inclusive of the bounding cysteine and phenylalanine, the CDR3 is 18 residues long. Solely the CDR3 DNA is kept, with 54 bases framed from the first base. What the study reported, not specific to this receptor: Only blood was sampled, and tissue TCR repertoires likely differ from those in blood. Pairwise subsampling indicated that sequencing depth was expected to affect the degree of clonotype sharing among donors. The genetic and exposure-history diversity represented was limited by the small number of donors.

In the case of this clone: What this receptor recognizes is not known. Qualities for individual bases were not recorded, and no much larger clone is one base off.

TCR CDR3 regions were amplified from genomic DNA by multiplex PCR using the deep immunoSEQ assay. Genomic DNA extracted from each cell subset was distributed evenly over all wells of several immunoSEQ 96-well plates, and each plate served as one replicate. For unsorted PBMC, approximately 290 ng of genomic DNA, equivalent to around 30,000 T cell genomes, went into each replicate PCR. Ten immunoSEQ deep assay plates were used to sequence the unsorted PBMC genomic DNA. The purified libraries were quantified using a Qubit 3.0 fluorometer, sized with a Bioanalyzer 2100, and then quantified again using the KAPA Library Quantification kit. Every immunoSEQ 96-well plate was sequenced on a separate single-read 150-cycle Illumina NextSeq 550 flow cell. On the study's bioinformatics: Because the immunoSEQ output included only junctional sequences and no quality scores, the filtering could not be the same as the filtering used for full-length reads. To assign V/J genes and CDR3, sequences were annotated using PyIR, a Python wrapper for IgBLAST v1.9, with IMGT germline references. Reads were removed for weak V/J assignments (E-value above 1e-6), missing CDR3, stop codons, out-of-frame junctions, or ambiguous translated residues. V3J clonotypes were defined as sequences sharing an identical inferred V gene, J gene, and CDR3 amino acid sequence. Percentage overlap between repertoires was computed as shared unique clonotypes divided by the size of the smaller repertoire. Richness of each repertoire was evaluated using RTK rarefaction, the Chao1 estimator, and Recon v2.1 estimates of unobserved clonotypes. TCRdb took this table from immuneACCESS and kept in-frame rearrangements with V and J called. Such tables lack part of the clones; where checked against another copy, unresolved V genes explain under half of the gap, and the rest is unexplained. That table gives V, J and clone size, and the DNA gave D and trimming. The table for this sample lists hundreds of thousands of clones; roughly 83% of them were counted only once. The top ten clones comprise 13% of the sample.

The donors were healthy, HIV-negative adults with no recently reported acute infections or vaccinations. Only Caucasian adults living in Nashville, Tennessee, USA were represented among the donors. For unsorted samples, about 90 million PBMCs were counted, and genomic DNA was extracted using the QIAamp DNA Blood Mini kit. Blood was collected by leukapheresis, and PBMCs were isolated by Ficoll-Histopaque density gradient centrifugation and then cryopreserved in liquid nitrogen vapor phase. The origin of this receptor is a woman in her forties in good health. Some clones in this sample may be carry-over from other donors' samples. The sequenced sample was PBMCs. This chain is built from TRBV9 and TRBJ2-2, and TRBD2 aligns with 11 junction nucleotides. Read as DNA, the sequence is TGTGCCAGCAGCGTATCGGTAGCGGGAGGGCCTAGGACCGGGGAGCTGTTTTTT. It encodes CASSVSVAGGPRTGELFF.